This TCR beta chain is from a study of T-cell reconstitution after alpha-beta-depleted transplantation in children. Unique molecular identifiers were built into the TCRbeta library. TCRdb reanalysed the PCR reads using MiXCR and keeps one entry per CDR3 protein. The table has hundreds of thousands of distinct CDR3 sequences, 16% seen once. Germline assignment: CDR1 DFQATT and CDR2 SNEGSKA (reference sequence). The CDR3 runs 13 residues. The origin of this receptor is a human donor who donated a stem cell graft to a child with acute myeloid leukemia. The sequencing here drew on PBMCs from the stem cell graft donor, taken from the stem cell graft. The chain couples TRBV20-1 to TRBJ2-4; no definite D call. CDR3 region: CTSGTIAKNIQYF. The CDR3 DNA sequence: TGCACTTCCGGTACCATAGCCAAAAACATTCAGTACTTC.